The 24 T cell receptor beta chains below all came from one sample that was sequenced in a study of regulatory T cells in long-lasting Graves disease. iRepertoire HTBI primers and Arm-PCR of CDR3 regions built TCR beta libraries. TCRdb reanalysed the multiplex PCR reads using MiXCR and keeps one entry per CDR3 protein. The sample holds about 500,000 distinct CDR3 sequences, around 11% seen once. Described time point: newly diagnosed GD, antithyroid drugs for less than 3 months. TCR sequences were obtained from RNA taken from PBMCs. This sample was also put to use in a study of T cells in Graves' hyperthyroidism and ophthalmopathy.

The sequenced sample was peripheral blood mononuclear cells (PBMCs), obtained at new diagnosis, from a patient treated with antithyroid drugs. The receptors derive from a woman aged 25-40 years with Graves disease.

Points on this clonotype: One base away lies a much larger clone, so this may be a sequencing read error. This rearrangement joins TRBV27 to TRBJ1-4; D is unclear. V lost 3 bases, J lost 4 bases, and 9 bases lay in between. This CDR3 region has 14 residues. Germline loops: CDR1 MNHEY, CDR2 SMNVEV (reference sequence). The chain's CDR3 is CASSFPGLNEKLFF. CDR3 nucleotide sequence: TGTGCCAGCAGTTTTCCCGGACTTAATGAAAAACTGTTTTTT.

This clonotype was counted at least ten times. The chain uses TRBV10-2 and TRBJ1-1; the D gene is possibly TRBD1 (5 bases). Germline-derived CDR1 and CDR2 are WSHSY and SAAADI. This CDR3 contains 14 residues. Trimming pared 0 bases from V and 8 bases from J, leaving 13 bases between. CDR3 bases: TGCGCCAGCAGTGAGTCAGGGGTCACGATGGAAGCTTTCTTT. Residues: CASSESGVTMEAFF.

This clonotype was picked up many times. A single base separates this from a much larger clone, so it may be a read error. The V call is TRBV6-2 or TRBV6-3, the J call TRBJ2-3, with a weak D call TRBD1 (6 bases). Trimming left V 6 bases short and J 1 base short, with 8 bases between. Germline loops: CDR1 MNHEY, CDR2 SVGEGT. The CDR3 extends over 13 amino acids. CDR3 bases: TGTGCCAGCAGGCCAGGGGGCACAGATACGCAGTATTTT. As protein: CASRPGGTDTQYF.

At least ten counts were recorded for this clonotype. J is TRBJ2-7 and V is TRBV30; unclear D gene. V was pared by 2 bases and J by 1 base, with 9 bases between. CDR1 is GTSNPN, CDR2 SVGIG, per germline (reference sequence). This CDR3 has 13 amino acids. CDR3 amino acids: CAWSRTVSYEQYF. The CDR3 nucleotides are TGTGCCTGGAGTCGAACCGTATCCTACGAGCAGTACTTC.

Of note for this clonotype: A much larger clone lies a single base off, so this may be a read error. The conserved phenylalanine or tryptophan normally closing the CDR3 is absent here, so this likely arose from a read error. The chain employs TRBV11-2 and TRBJ2-7, with 7 bases that match TRBD1. With 2 bases clipped from V and 3 bases from J, the junction kept 7 bases outside the gene matches. CDR3 length equals 15 residues. Germline assignment: CDR1 SGHAT and CDR2 FQNNGV. This CDR3 reads CASSLRTGILYEQYL. For the CDR3, the DNA is TGTGCCAGCAGCTTAAGGACAGGAATTCTCTACGAGCAGTACCTC.

This clonotype has at least ten counts. The V call is TRBV12-3 or TRBV12-4, the J call TRBJ1-6, with 7 bases aligning to TRBD1. The V segment lost 5 bases and the J segment 9 bases; nucleotides outside the gene matches: 7. The CDR3 covers 14 residues. CDR3 nucleotide sequence: TGTGCCAGCAGTCGGACAGGCAAAACTTCACCCCTCCACTTT. It codes for CASSRTGKTSPLHF.

This clonotype was recorded many times. This rearrangement joins TRBV28 to TRBJ1-2, with a possible D match to TRBD1 (5 bases). The CDR3 sequence is 13 residues long. Germline V lookup: CDR1 MDHEN, CDR2 SYDVKM. V was trimmed by 6 bases and J by 8 bases, leaving 16 bases between them. The CDR3: CASRYRWMDGYTF. The CDR3 bases are TGTGCCAGCAGGTACAGGTGGATGGACGGCTACACCTTC.

This clonotype was picked up a small number of times. The V and J genes are TRBV10-3 and TRBJ1-2; D remains unclear. The CDR3 is 15 residues long. Per the germline V gene, CDR1 is ENHRY and CDR2 is SYGVKD. The V and J ends lost 3 bases and 6 bases respectively, with 17 bases between them. This CDR3 is CAISDLDGRSNGYTF. Written as DNA, the CDR3 is TGTGCCATCAGTGACCTCGATGGGAGGTCAAATGGCTACACCTTC.

This clonotype was counted at least ten times. J is TRBJ2-2 and V is TRBV19; the D call may be TRBD1 or TRBD2 (5 bases each). Germline values: CDR1 LNHDA, CDR2 SQIVND (reference sequence). The CDR3 runs 15 residues. Trimming shortened V by 4 bases and J by 2 bases, and 11 bases separated the two germline ends. CDR3 amino acids: CASSTRDPNTGELFF. Written as DNA, the CDR3 is TGTGCCAGTAGTACCCGGGACCCAAACACCGGGGAGCTGTTTTTT.

This clonotype occurred many times. The chain employs TRBV20-1 and TRBJ2-1; TRBD2 is a possible D gene (6 bases). V dropped 6 bases and J dropped 8 bases, with 17 bases sitting between them. CDR1 is DFQATT, CDR2 SNEGSKA, per germline (reference sequence). The CDR3 is 13 amino acids. The CDR3 loop reads CSARASGEHEQFF. Written as DNA, the CDR3 is TGCAGTGCAAGGGCATCGGGGGAGCATGAGCAGTTCTTC.

This clonotype was found many times. The CDR3: CASSPGRSRAYEQYF. DNA for the CDR3: TGTGCCAGCAGCCCTGGGCGGTCCCGGGCCTACGAGCAGTACTTC. J is TRBJ2-7 and V is TRBV7-8; unclear D gene. This CDR3 has 15 amino acids. Trimming cost V 5 bases and J 2 bases, with 16 bases left between them. Germline assignment: CDR1 SGHVS and CDR2 FQNEAQ.

This clonotype came up many times. The V gene is TRBV7-8, the J gene TRBJ2-7; 7 bases are a match to TRBD1. The germline gives CDR1 SGHVS, CDR2 FQNEAQ. Germline trimming cut 4 bases from V and 2 bases from J; bases unmatched to any gene: 2. The CDR3 runs 13 residues. CDR3 sequence reads: CASSSDRPYEQYF. CDR3 in DNA: TGTGCCAGCAGCTCGGACAGGCCCTACGAGCAGTACTTC.

This clonotype occurred a few times. This chain joins TRBV4-2 and TRBJ2-2, with 7 bases aligning to TRBD1. With V trimmed by 3 bases and J by 3 bases, 13 bases remained unmatched. CDR1 is LGHNA and CDR2 is YNFKEQ in the germline V gene. The CDR3 totals 18 residues. CDR3 DNA sequence: TGTGCCAGCAGCCATGAGGGTTCCGGGACAGAACACACCGGGGAGCTGTTTTTT. It yields the protein CASSHEGSGTEHTGELFF.

This clonotype was recorded at least ten times. J is TRBJ1-1 and V is TRBV20-1, with 7 bases fitting TRBD1. Trimming cost V 2 bases and J 4 bases; bases outside gene matches: 10. Germline CDR1 and CDR2: DFQATT and SNEGSKA (reference sequence). The CDR3 is 15 amino acids. The DNA of the CDR3 is TGCAGTGCTAGACCGGGACAGACCTTAACCACTGAAGCTTTCTTT. Amino acids: CSARPGQTLTTEAFF.

This clonotype occurred many times. The chain couples TRBV5-5 to TRBJ1-1; tentatively, D is TRBD1 (6 bases). The CDR3 sequence is 13 residues long. V was clipped by 0 bases and J by 4 bases, with 7 bases between them. From germline, CDR1 is SGHKS and CDR2 YYEKEE (reference sequence). The CDR3 here is CASSLDRVTEAFF. The CDR3 DNA follows: TGTGCCAGCAGCTTGGACAGGGTCACTGAAGCTTTCTTT.

Worth noting for this clonotype: This may stem from a read error, because a much larger clone lies one nucleotide away. In this CDR3 the conserved last residue, phenylalanine or tryptophan, is missing, so a read error is likely. The V call is TRBV6-5, the J call TRBJ2-5, with D possibly being TRBD2 (7 bases). The CDR3 runs to 16 residues. Germline CDR1 reads MNHEY; CDR2 reads SVGAGI. V was clipped by 6 bases and J by 0 bases, with 17 bases between them. CDR3 nucleotide sequence: TGTGCCAGCAGCTACAGGGCTAGCGGACACCAAGAGACCCAGTACTCC. Translation gives CASSYRASGHQETQYS.

There are many counts of this clonotype. This rearrangement joins TRBV18 to TRBJ2-1, with 12 bases aligning to TRBD2. The germline gives CDR1 KGHSH, CDR2 LQKENI. V shed 0 bases, J shed 5 bases, and the junction held 2 bases outside the gene matches. CDR3 length: 16 residues. The CDR3 bases are TGTGCCAGCTCACCACCTGGACTAGCGGGGAACAATGAGCAGTTCTTC. This codes for CASSPPGLAGNNEQFF. The whole variable domain, filled in from reference TRBV18 and TRBJ2-1, reads NAGVMQNPRHLVRRRGQEARLRCSPMKGHSHVYWYRQLPEEGLKFMVYLQKENIIDESGMPKERFSAEFPKEGPSILRIQQVVRGDSAAYFCASSPPGLAGNNEQFFGPGTRLTVL.

This clonotype was picked up many times. V and J are TRBV6-5 and TRBJ1-5; TRBD1 might be the D (5 bases). Trimming left V 3 bases short and J 7 bases short, with 13 bases between. The CDR3 loop spans 14 amino acids. Germline V gene sequence: CDR1 MNHEY, CDR2 SVGAGI. The DNA for the CDR3 is TGTGCCAGCAGTTATCAGGGCTACGGCCAGCCCCAGCATTTT. Protein sequence: CASSYQGYGQPQHF.

This clonotype was recorded at least ten times. The chain is built from TRBV7-8 and TRBJ2-1; D possibly corresponds to TRBD2 (6 bases). The CDR3 has 16 amino acids. The ends were cut back, 2 bases at V and 4 bases at J, with 15 bases in the middle. CDR1 SGHVS and CDR2 FQNEAQ come from the germline V gene. CDR3 in amino acids: CASSLMEGLGYNEQFF. In nucleotides, the CDR3 is TGTGCCAGCAGCTTAATGGAGGGGTTGGGGTACAATGAGCAGTTCTTC.

The rearrangement joins TRBV18 to TRBJ1-2; D unresolved. Germline assignment: CDR1 KGHSH and CDR2 LQKENI. Trimming took off 0 bases at V and 7 bases at J, with 12 bases between the two ends. The CDR3 is 14 residues long. The DNA of the CDR3 is TGTGCCAGCTCACCACCATCGGGGTGGATTGGCTACACCTTC. Protein product: CASSPPSGWIGYTF.

This clonotype turned up a few times. V usage is TRBV19 and J usage is TRBJ1-5; maybe TRBD1 (6 bases). This CDR3 is built from 14 residues. Germline CDR1 reads LNHDA; CDR2 reads SQIVND (reference sequence). The V end lost 0 bases, the J end lost 10 bases, and 13 bases lay between the germline ends. The CDR3 is CASSIETGRVPQHF. As DNA, the CDR3 is TGTGCCAGTAGTATAGAGACAGGCCGAGTTCCCCAGCATTTT.

This clonotype was observed at least ten times. The rearrangement uses TRBV27 and TRBJ2-7, with D unresolved. The CDR3 is 18 amino acids. The V and J ends lost 0 bases and 2 bases respectively, with 20 bases between them. Germline CDR1 reads MNHEY; CDR2 reads SMNVEV (reference sequence). The CDR3 DNA is TGTGCCAGCAGTTTATCCTATCCCGCCCTCTTACTAACCTACGAGCAGTACTTC. Its protein is CASSLSYPALLLTYEQYF.

This chain connects TRBV30 to TRBJ2-1; D gene uncertain. CDR1 and CDR2 from the germline V gene are GTSNPN and SVGIG (reference sequence). Trimming stripped 1 base from V and 6 bases from J, with 7 bases between. The CDR3 is 12 residues long. CDR3 residues: CAWSGLFNEQFF. DNA for the CDR3: TGTGCCTGGAGTGGGCTCTTCAATGAGCAGTTCTTC.

This clonotype was recorded at least ten times. The chain links TRBV2 to TRBJ1-1; no reliable D call. The length of the CDR3 is 11 residues. Trimming cost V 5 bases and J 9 bases, with 10 bases left between them. The germline CDR1 and CDR2 sequences are SNHLY and FYNNEI. CDR3 loop: CASSNPGQAFF. In nucleotides, the CDR3 is TGTGCCAGCAGTAATCCTGGACAAGCTTTCTTT.